The 28 T cell receptor beta chains presented below share a single source sample, sequenced in a study of T cells in Graves' hyperthyroidism and ophthalmopathy. Amplification yielded TCR beta CDR3 regions, with RNA transcripts as the source. A first-round RT-PCR of the TCR CDR3 used the HTBI primer set. TCRdb itself ran the multiplex PCR reads through MiXCR, one entry per CDR3 protein. Counted here are about 500,000 distinct CDR3 sequences, around 16% occurring once; the ten biggest clones make up around 32%. The sample was blood. Every receptor here comes from a woman in her 30s with Graves' ophthalmopathy.

This clonotype showed up many times. J is TRBJ2-7 and V is TRBV11-2; 9 positions match TRBD2. The junction had 18 bases not matched to a gene; V was cut back by 6 bases and J by 3 bases. Per the germline V gene, CDR1 is SGHAT and CDR2 is FQNNGV. The CDR3 sequence is 18 residues long. CDR3 in DNA: TGTGCCAGCAGAGTGGGGTCGATTCAGGGGACTAGCTTCTACGAGCAGTACTTC. It translates to CASRVGSIQGTSFYEQYF.

This clonotype was counted many times. The chain joins TRBV9 to TRBJ2-7; 12 positions agree with TRBD1. This CDR3 is 16 amino acids long. Germline V gene data show CDR1 as SGDLS and CDR2 as YYNGEE. V lost 4 bases to trimming and J lost 5 bases; unmatched junction nucleotides: 10. The CDR3 coding sequence is TGTGCCAGCAGCTCCGGGACAGGGGGCGGATTCAACGAGCAGTACTTC. Translation gives CASSSGTGGGFNEQYF.

This clonotype was seen many times. This rearrangement joins TRBV20-1 to TRBJ2-1; 10 bases fit TRBD2. The CDR3 consists of 15 residues. The J segment lost 5 bases and the V segment lost 3 bases, leaving 7 bases of the junction unmatched. The V gene's germline CDR1 is DFQATT and CDR2 SNEGSKA (reference sequence). The CDR3 region has the DNA TGCAGTGCTAGTTCCGGGACTAGCGAGGACAATGAGCAGTTCTTC. It translates to CSASSGTSEDNEQFF.

The chain combines TRBV7-2 with TRBJ2-1, with 8 bases identical to TRBD2. Germline CDR1 SGHTA, CDR2 FQGNSA. The CDR3 runs 16 residues. V shed 5 bases, J shed 6 bases, and the junction held 12 bases outside the gene matches. This CDR3 reads CASSPLGGEDINEQFF. CDR3 sequence (DNA): TGTGCCAGCAGCCCCCTCGGGGGGGAGGACATCAATGAGCAGTTCTTC. Complete variable domain (other parts from reference TRBV7-2 and TRBJ2-1): GAGVSQSPSNKVTEKGKDVELRCDPISGHTALYWYRQSLGQGLEFLIYFQGNSAPDKSGLPSDRFSAERTGGSVSTLTIQRTQQEDSAVYLCASSPLGGEDINEQFFGPGTRLTVL.

The chain recombines TRBV2 with TRBJ1-5; D gene unclear. The CDR3 consists of 19 residues. The V and J ends lost 3 bases and 0 bases respectively, with 21 bases between them. Germline V gene data show CDR1 as SNHLY and CDR2 as FYNNEI. The CDR3 DNA is TGTGCCAGCAGTGATATAGAGGCCCTTCCTTCTCTTAGCAATCAGCCCCAGCATTTT. Amino acid sequence: CASSDIEALPSLSNQPQHF.

This clonotype showed up many times. The chain carries TRBV28 and TRBJ2-1, with 7 bases identical to TRBD2. Germline CDR1 and CDR2: MDHEN and SYDVKM. The CDR3 covers 18 residues. J gave up 2 bases and V 4 bases, and 14 bases lay outside the gene matches. Here the CDR3 reads CASSSAGLLAATYNEQFF. The CDR3 DNA is TGTGCCAGCAGTTCCGCGGGACTTCTAGCGGCTACCTACAATGAGCAGTTCTTC.

This clonotype has a count of ten or more. The chain employs TRBV28 and TRBJ2-7; no definite D call. CDR1 is MDHEN and CDR2 is SYDVKM in the germline V gene. The V end was cut by 3 bases, the J end by 0 bases, with 9 bases between. The CDR3 is 14 amino acids. CDR3 bases: TGTGCCAGCAGTTTGTCAGGCCCCTCCTACGAGCAGTACTTC. Translation: CASSLSGPSYEQYF. Full variable domain (rest looked up from reference TRBV28 and TRBJ2-7): DVKVTQSSRYLVKRTGEKVFLECVQDMDHENMFWYRQDPGLGLRLIYFSYDVKMKEKGDIPEGYSVSREKKERFSLILESASTNQTSMYLCASSLSGPSYEQYFGPGTRLTVT.

There are many counts of this clonotype. This chain links TRBV6-1 with TRBJ2-1; TRBD1 might be the D (6 bases). Deletions cut 5 bases from V and 10 bases from J, with 9 bases between. This CDR3 region has 11 residues. Germline loops: CDR1 MNHNS, CDR2 SASEGT. CDR3 sequence: CASSLQGEQFF. DNA for the CDR3: TGTGCCAGCAGTCTACAGGGCGAGCAGTTCTTC.

This clonotype was seen repeatedly, ten times or more. The J gene is TRBJ2-3, the V gene TRBV12-3 or TRBV12-4; 9 bases fit TRBD2. There are 15 residues in the CDR3. V lost 4 bases to trimming and J lost 4 bases; unmatched junction nucleotides: 6. CDR3 sequence (DNA): TGTGCCAGCAGTTACGTAGCGGGAGTGTCAGATACGCAGTATTTT. Amino acids: CASSYVAGVSDTQYF.

There are many counts of this clonotype. The chain links TRBV5-1 to TRBJ2-3, with a tentative D call TRBD2 (6 bases). The CDR3 contains 16 residues. Trimming left V 3 bases short and J 0 bases short, with 14 bases between. Germline assignment: CDR1 SGHRS and CDR2 YFSETQ. CDR3: CASSWTLAASTDTQYF. The CDR3 nucleotides read TGCGCCAGCAGCTGGACCTTAGCGGCTAGCACAGATACGCAGTATTTT.

The gene calls are TRBV7-2 and TRBJ1-2; D not resolved. Germline CDR1 reads SGHTA; CDR2 reads FQGNSA. The CDR3 loop spans 15 amino acids. V dropped 6 bases and J dropped 3 bases, with 17 bases sitting between them. The DNA for the CDR3 is TGTGCCAGCAGAGCCCATACGGGGTCAGACTATGGCTACACCTTC. It is translated as CASRAHTGSDYGYTF.

This clonotype was seen ten or more times. The J gene is TRBJ2-7, the V gene TRBV12-3 or TRBV12-4, with no clear D. V was clipped by 1 base and J by 0 bases, with 10 bases between them. This CDR3 region has 15 residues. The chain's CDR3 is CASSLESGHSYEQYF. In DNA form, the CDR3 reads TGTGCCAGCAGTTTAGAGTCGGGTCACTCCTACGAGCAGTACTTC.

The chain combines TRBV7-9 with TRBJ2-2, with a possible D match to TRBD2 (6 bases). Trimming took 4 bases from V and 5 from J, leaving 17 bases between them. CDR3 length: 16 amino acids. Germline V lookup: CDR1 SEHNR, CDR2 FQNEAQ (reference sequence). The CDR3 sequence: CASSSPRGGLTGELFF. CDR3 nucleotides: TGTGCCAGCAGCTCCCCCCGAGGAGGGTTAACCGGGGAGCTGTTTTTT.

The rearrangement links TRBV6-6 to TRBJ2-7, with 7 positions matching TRBD2. CDR3 length equals 18 residues. Germline V gene lookup returns CDR1 MNHNY and CDR2 SVGAGI (reference sequence). V lost 0 bases and J lost 5; bases outside the gene matches: 16. CDR3 in amino acids: CASSYSIRGEGLDHEQYF. The CDR3 DNA reads as TGTGCCAGCAGTTACTCGATTCGCGGGGAGGGCCTCGACCACGAGCAGTACTTC.

There are many counts of this clonotype. V and J are TRBV7-7 and TRBJ2-1; 13 nucleotides align to TRBD2. V was clipped by 3 bases and J by 8 bases; unmatched bases: 4. There are 15 residues in the CDR3. Germline V gives CDR1 SSHAT, CDR2 FNYEAQ (reference sequence). The CDR3 DNA is TGTGCCAGCAGCTTGGGGACTAGCGGGATGGATGAGCAGTTCTTC. Translating it yields CASSLGTSGMDEQFF. Together with reference TRBV7-7 and TRBJ2-1, the CDR3 gives the full variable domain: GAGVSQSPRYKVTKRGQDVTLRCDPISSHATLYWYQQALGQGPEFLTYFNYEAQPDKSGLPSDRFSAERPEGSISTLTIQRTEQRDSAMYRCASSLGTSGMDEQFFGPGTRLTVL.

V and J are TRBV12-3 or TRBV12-4 and TRBJ1-1, with a weak D call TRBD1 (6 bases). This CDR3 comprises 14 residues. V gave up 3 bases and J gave up 5 bases, with 13 bases separating them. CDR3 bases: TGTGCCAGCAGTTTCTCAACGAGGGGGACTGAAGCTTTCTTT. As protein: CASSFSTRGTEAFF.

This clonotype was picked up many times. V and J are TRBV5-1 and TRBJ2-3; the D gene is possibly TRBD1 (5 bases). V was cut by 0 bases and J by 2 bases, with 10 bases left in between. Germline assignment: CDR1 SGHRS and CDR2 YFSETQ. This CDR3 spans 15 amino acids. CDR3 sequence (DNA): TGCGCCAGCAGCTTGGGATCCAGGGACACAGATACGCAGTATTTT. Translation gives CASSLGSRDTDTQYF.

This clonotype was seen repeatedly, ten times or more. The chain joins TRBV6-2 or TRBV6-3 to TRBJ2-1, with TRBD1 identical over 8 bases. V lost 4 bases to trimming and J lost 8 bases; unmatched junction nucleotides: 13. This CDR3 is built from 16 residues. Germline V gene data show CDR1 as MNHEY and CDR2 as SVGEGT. CDR3 DNA sequence: TGTGCCAGCAGTTTCGACCCGACAGGGGTAAACCATGAGCAGTTCTTC. Residues: CASSFDPTGVNHEQFF.

Comment on this clonotype: A much more abundant neighbour one base away suggests this may be a read error. This chain links TRBV4-2 with TRBJ2-7; TRBD2 matches at 9 bases. Germline CDR1 is LGHNA and CDR2 is YNFKEQ. V trimming: 8 bases; J trimming: 7 bases; junction bases outside the gene matches: 3. There are 11 residues in the CDR3. In DNA, the CDR3 is TGTGCCAGCCAGCGGGGGGATGAGCAGTACTTC. Encoded protein: CASQRGDEQYF.

This clonotype showed up many times. The rearrangement uses TRBV11-2 and TRBJ2-4; no clear D. The germline V gene has CDR1 SGHAT and CDR2 FQNNGV. V shed 1 base and J shed 8 bases, with 6 bases lying between them. The CDR3 sequence is 12 residues long. In nucleotides, the CDR3 is TGTGCCAGCAGCTTAGCCCTCGACATTCAGTACTTC. Translating it yields CASSLALDIQYF.

This clonotype occurred many times. The chain combines TRBV7-3 with TRBJ2-2; D unclear. The V end was cut by 6 bases, the J end by 6 bases, with 11 bases between. Per germline, CDR1 SGHTA and CDR2 FQGTGA. The CDR3 covers 13 residues. Written as DNA, the CDR3 is TGTGCCAGCAGTTCGTTTCCCCCCGGGGAGCTGTTTTTT. This gives the protein CASSSFPPGELFF.

The chain joins TRBV4-3 to TRBJ1-1; no definite D call. CDR1 and CDR2 from the germline V gene are LGHNA and YSLEER. Trimming left V 1 base short and J 4 bases short, with 7 bases between. The CDR3 extends over 13 amino acids. The CDR3 region is CASSQVVATEAFF. In nucleotides, the CDR3 is TGCGCCAGCAGCCAAGTTGTGGCCACTGAAGCTTTCTTT.

A word on this clonotype: Likely a read error: the CDR3 ends without its conserved phenylalanine or tryptophan. V is TRBV20-1 and J is TRBJ1-5; a possible D gene is TRBD1 (6 bases). Germline-derived CDR1 and CDR2 are DFQATT and SNEGSKA (reference sequence). Trimming removed 5 bases at V and 2 bases at J, with 10 bases between. The CDR3 totals 13 residues. DNA of the CDR3: TGCAGTGCTCCTAGGGGGGGCAATCAGCCCCAGCATTCT. Translation: CSAPRGGNQPQHS.

Many counts were recorded for this clonotype. The chain links TRBV18 to TRBJ2-1, with a possible D match to TRBD1 (5 bases). Germline V CDR1 and CDR2: KGHSH, LQKENI. Trimming took 6 bases from V and 0 from J, leaving 12 bases between them. CDR3 size: 15 residues. CDR3 residues: CASSLTVSSYNEQFF. The CDR3 nucleotides are TGTGCCAGCTCTTTGACAGTAAGCTCCTACAATGAGCAGTTCTTC.

This clonotype was seen repeatedly, ten times or more. V is TRBV7-8 and J is TRBJ2-7, with TRBD2 matching 10 bases. There are 17 residues in the CDR3. Germline trimming cut 0 bases from V and 5 bases from J; bases unmatched to any gene: 10. Germline CDR1 and CDR2: SGHVS and FQNEAQ. The CDR3 sequence is CASSLAFASGSLDEQYF. CDR3 sequence (DNA): TGTGCCAGCAGCTTAGCGTTTGCTAGCGGGAGCCTGGACGAGCAGTACTTC. Complete variable domain (other parts from reference TRBV7-8 and TRBJ2-7): GAGVSQSPRYKVAKRGQDVALRCDPISGHVSLFWYQQALGQGPEFLTYFQNEAQLDKSGLPSDRFFAERPEGSVSTLKIQRTQQEDSAVYLCASSLAFASGSLDEQYFGPGTRLTVT.

This clonotype was seen many times. CDR3 bases: TGCAGTGCTAGACGTGGACTAGCGGGAGTCTGGGGGGCCAACGTCCTGACTTTC. Translation gives CSARRGLAGVWGANVLTF. The V and J genes are TRBV20-1 and TRBJ2-6, with 13 bases matching TRBD2. Germline CDR1 is DFQATT and CDR2 is SNEGSKA (reference sequence). The CDR3 has 18 amino acids. Trimming cost V 2 bases and J 4 bases; bases outside gene matches: 8.

This clonotype was counted between two and nine times. The chain combines TRBV4-1 with TRBJ2-4, with 7 nucleotides matching TRBD2. The CDR3 sequence is 14 residues long. Germline lookup yields CDR1 MGHRA and CDR2 YSYEKL. V lost 6 bases, J lost 8 bases, and 10 bases stayed unmatched. CDR3 amino acids: CASRELWGGDIQYF. The CDR3 bases are TGCGCCAGCAGGGAGCTTTGGGGGGGAGACATTCAGTACTTC.

This clonotype was picked up many times. V is TRBV7-9 and J is TRBJ1-1; 9 nucleotides align to TRBD1. Germline-derived CDR1 and CDR2 are SEHNR and FQNEAQ (reference sequence). With 2 bases clipped from V and 10 bases from J, the junction kept 5 bases outside the gene matches. The CDR3 totals 13 residues. CDR3: CASSLSEDRGAFF. In nucleotides, the CDR3 is TGTGCCAGCAGCTTATCTGAGGACAGGGGAGCTTTCTTT.